This passage covers 15 T cell receptor beta chains from one sample sequenced in a study of blood T cell repertoires in COVID-19 (TCRdb year 2020). The library was produced with the immunoSEQ multiplex PCR assay. TCRdb carries this immuneACCESS record with in-frame sequences only. Its versions omit some clonotypes, under half of them owing to an unresolved V gene in the studies checked, with the rest unexplained. A total of under 250,000 clones appear in this sample, more than 75% of them only once. In total, the top ten clones hold roughly 5.2% of the sample. The sequencing sample was made of peripheral blood. The source of these receptors is a woman of 80 years or more with COVID-19, enrolled during active disease.

The chain couples TRBV28 to TRBJ2-2; the match to TRBD2 covers 8 bases. CDR1 and CDR2 from the germline V gene are MDHEN and SYDVKM. The V segment lost 7 bases and the J segment 4 bases; nucleotides outside the gene matches: 5. This CDR3 has 14 amino acids. The CDR3 DNA reads TGTGCCAGCACCCGGCTAGCGGGCACCGGGGAGCTGTTTTTT. Its protein product is CASTRLAGTGELFF. Supplemented by reference TRBV28 and TRBJ2-2, the full variable domain reads DVKVTQSSRYLVKRTGEKVFLECVQDMDHENMFWYRQDPGLGLRLIYFSYDVKMKEKGDIPEGYSVSREKKERFSLILESASTNQTSMYLCASTRLAGTGELFFGEGSRLTVL.

Comments on this clone: This sample includes further DNA sequences coding for the same CDR3. This CDR3 is CSASENTEAFF. CDR3 DNA: TGCAGTGCTTCAGAGAACACTGAAGCTTTCTTT. The chain employs TRBV20-1 and TRBJ1-1, with unresolved D. Germline V gene data show CDR1 as DFQATT and CDR2 as SNEGSKA (reference sequence). With 5 bases removed from V and 1 base from J, the gap between germline ends came to 5 bases. This CDR3 contains 11 residues.

The chain is built from TRBV29-1 and TRBJ1-3; TRBD1 matches 8 bases. The CDR3 is 14 residues long. The J segment lost 4 bases and the V segment lost 6 bases, leaving 8 bases of the junction unmatched. Per the germline V gene, CDR1 is SQVTM and CDR2 is ANQGSEA. CDR3 DNA: TGCAGCGTCTTCATCGGACAGGGAGGAAACACCATATATTTT. This codes for CSVFIGQGGNTIYF. Looking up the rest from reference TRBV29-1 and TRBJ1-3 gives the full variable domain: SAVISQKPSRDICQRGTSLTIQCQVDSQVTMMFWYRQQPGQSLTLIATANQGSEATYESGFVIDKFPISRPNLTFSTLTVSNMSPEDSSIYLCSVFIGQGGNTIYFGEGSWLTVV.

J is TRBJ1-1 and V is TRBV19, with D possibly TRBD1 on 5 matching bases. The V gene's germline CDR1 is LNHDA and CDR2 SQIVND (reference sequence). The CDR3 runs to 14 residues. V dropped 8 bases and J dropped 0 bases, with 13 bases sitting between them. The CDR3 loop reads CASRGRGMNTEAFF. The CDR3 DNA follows: TGTGCCAGTCGCGGGCGGGGGATGAACACTGAAGCTTTCTTT.

This sequence joins TRBV3-1 (or the pseudogene TRBV3-2) and TRBJ2-1; D is unresolved. The CDR3 sequence is 15 residues long. Trimming shortened V by 2 bases and J by 0 bases, and 8 bases separated the two germline ends. CDR1 and CDR2 from the germline V gene are LGHDT and YNNKEL (reference sequence). In nucleotides, the CDR3 is TGTGCCAGCAGCCAACGCATGAGCTCCTACAATGAGCAGTTCTTC. Encoded protein: CASSQRMSSYNEQFF.

This rearrangement joins TRBV10-3 to TRBJ1-3; a weak D match, TRBD1 (5 bases). Germline V gene data show CDR1 as ENHRY and CDR2 as SYGVKD. The CDR3 is 14 amino acids. The V end was cut by 3 bases, the J end by 2 bases, with 8 bases between. Written as DNA, the CDR3 is TGTGCCATCAGTGACGGCAGGGCTGGAAACACCATATATTTT. Translating it yields CAISDGRAGNTIYF.

Here the CDR3 reads CASSSNLGVETQYF. In DNA, the CDR3 is TGTGCCAGCAGCTCTAACCTCGGTGTAGAGACCCAGTACTTC. The chain combines TRBV6-5 with TRBJ2-5; D is undetermined. The V and J ends lost 6 bases and 4 bases respectively, with 15 bases between them. This CDR3 contains 14 residues. CDR1 is MNHEY and CDR2 is SVGAGI in the germline V gene.

The CDR3 spells CASVDRVESDYGYTF. The CDR3, as DNA: TGTGCCAGCGTTGACAGGGTCGAGTCAGACTATGGCTACACCTTC. This chain uses TRBV7-9 with TRBJ1-2, with 7 positions matching TRBD1. Losses at the gene ends were 8 bases for V and 3 bases for J; bases not matched to a gene: 12. This CDR3 is 15 amino acids long. Germline V gene lookup returns CDR1 SEHNR and CDR2 FQNEAQ (reference sequence).

The chain couples TRBV10-3 to TRBJ2-3; 7 nucleotides agree with TRBD1. CDR1 and CDR2 from the germline V gene are ENHRY and SYGVKD. The length of the CDR3 is 12 residues. After removal of 8 bases from V and 5 bases from J, the junction contained 4 bases not matched to a gene. For the CDR3, the DNA is TGTGCCATCGGGCAGGGGGTAGATACGCAGTATTTT. Translation: CAIGQGVDTQYF.

The chain is built from TRBV21-1 and TRBJ2-3; the table's D call, TRBD2, was not checked against the DNA. TRBV21-1 is a pseudogene locus. The CDR3 extends over 16 amino acids. This CDR3 is CASRTRLAVMQDTQYF. In nucleotides, the CDR3 is TGTGCCAGCAGAACGAGGCTAGCAGTCATGCAAGATACGCAGTATTTT.

This chain connects TRBV10-3 to TRBJ1-2; TRBD1 matches at 7 bases. Trimming cost V 4 bases and J 2 bases; bases outside gene matches: 1. This CDR3 spans 13 amino acids. Per the germline V gene, CDR1 is ENHRY and CDR2 is SYGVKD. The CDR3, as DNA: TGTGCCATCAGTGTACAGGGGAACTATGGCTACACCTTC. Residues: CAISVQGNYGYTF.

The V gene is TRBV5-1, the J gene TRBJ2-2, with 7 bases matching TRBD1. The CDR3 spans 16 residues. Trimming cost V 3 bases and J 3 bases; bases outside gene matches: 8. The germline CDR1 and CDR2 sequences are SGHRS and YFSETQ. Written as DNA, the CDR3 is TGCGCCAGCAGCTGGGCCAGGCAGGGGGACACCGGGGAGCTGTTTTTT. Amino acids: CASSWARQGDTGELFF.

The CDR3 is CASSLTGGGSYNSPLHF. In DNA form, the CDR3 reads TGTGCCAGCAGCCTGACAGGGGGCGGCTCCTATAATTCACCCCTCCACTTT. This rearrangement joins TRBV28 to TRBJ1-6, with 10 nucleotides matching TRBD1. Trimming took 6 bases from V and 0 from J; bases not matched to a gene: 5. CDR1 MDHEN and CDR2 SYDVKM come from the germline V gene. This CDR3 region has 17 residues.

The chain is built from TRBV28 and TRBJ1-1; D gene ambiguous. This CDR3 has 13 residues. Germline V gives CDR1 MDHEN, CDR2 SYDVKM. The V end was cut by 6 bases, the J end by 4 bases, with 12 bases between. CDR3 sequence: CASRTGGSTEAFF. Here the CDR3 DNA reads TGTGCCAGCAGGACGGGCGGGAGCACTGAAGCTTTCTTT.

The chain carries TRBV18 and TRBJ1-2; D is uncertain. The germline V and J ends were trimmed by 3 bases and 0 bases, with 11 bases remaining between them. Germline CDR1 reads KGHSH; CDR2 reads LQKENI. This CDR3 contains 15 residues. The CDR3 region has the DNA TGTGCCAGCTCACCGATCGACGGGACTAACTATGGCTACACCTTC. It yields the protein CASSPIDGTNYGYTF. The variable domain in full, completed from reference TRBV18 and TRBJ1-2, reads NAGVMQNPRHLVRRRGQEARLRCSPMKGHSHVYWYRQLPEEGLKFMVYLQKENIIDESGMPKERFSAEFPKEGPSILRIQQVVRGDSAAYFCASSPIDGTNYGYTFGSGTRLTVV.